In this sample, the clone carrying this T cell receptor (beta chain) turned up a few times. Healthy bone marrow donors supplied every sample. This record belongs to a study of cytomegalovirus exposure and HLA in healthy donors. V dropped 0 bases and J dropped 0 bases, with 6 bases sitting between them. Germline values: CDR1 SGDLS, CDR2 YYNGEE. CDR3 length equals 14 residues. With 60 Vbeta and 13 Jbeta primers, the PCR was carried out. Clones were read by immunoSEQ multiplex PCR, and TCRdb kept only the in-frame ones, dropping some. In the table there are 150,000 to 200,000 clones, about 82% of which are singletons.

This TCR came from a woman between 25 and 40 years old in good health and CMV-seronegative. The sample consisted of PBMCs. V and J are TRBV9 and TRBJ1-1; no reliable D call. The CDR3 is CASSVATMNTEAFF. The CDR3 DNA sequence: TGTGCCAGCAGCGTAGCTACGATGAACACTGAAGCTTTCTTT.